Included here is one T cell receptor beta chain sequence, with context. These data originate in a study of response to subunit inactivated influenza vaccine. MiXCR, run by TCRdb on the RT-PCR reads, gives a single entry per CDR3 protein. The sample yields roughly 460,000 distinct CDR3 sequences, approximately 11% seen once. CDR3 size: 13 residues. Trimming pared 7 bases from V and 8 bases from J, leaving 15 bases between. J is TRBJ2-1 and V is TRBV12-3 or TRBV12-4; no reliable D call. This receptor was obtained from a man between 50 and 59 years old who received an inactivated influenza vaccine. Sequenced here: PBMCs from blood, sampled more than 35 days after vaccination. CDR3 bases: TGTGCCAGCAAGTACCGGAAGGCTGATGAGCAGTTCTTC. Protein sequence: CASKYRKADEQFF.